The clone carrying this TCR beta chain was detected many times. The target antigen is unknown. Germline V CDR1 and CDR2: SQVTM, ANQGSEA. This CDR3 comprises 16 residues. The V end lost 0 bases, the J end lost 10 bases, and 22 bases lay between the germline ends. The data derive from a study of T-cell reconstitution after alpha-beta-depleted transplantation in children. Findings of the study overall: About two months after transplant, alpha-beta T cells reportedly came from several hundred expanded graft clones.

During its preparation, the TCRbeta library received unique molecular identifiers. One entry per CDR3 protein results from TCRdb running MiXCR on the PCR reads. Of some 200,000 distinct CDR3 sequences in the sample, 11% are singletons; the top ten hold roughly 30%. The sequences come from PBMCs, collected before TCRalphabeta/CD19-depleted stem cell transplant. The rearrangement links TRBV29-1 to TRBJ2-1; D ambiguous. This TCR came from a child younger than two with acute myeloid leukemia, due to receive a stem cell transplant. Here the CDR3 reads CSVEDGPGPKRKEQFF. CDR3 coding DNA: TGCAGCGTTGAAGATGGGCCAGGACCGAAAAGAAAGGAGCAGTTCTTC.